The rows below give T cell receptor beta chains drawn from one sample of a study of cytotoxic CD8 clonotypes in ibrutinib-treated CLL. Sequencing used immunoSEQ multiplex PCR; TCRdb keeps in-frame clones, though not all of them. The repertoire holds fewer than 400,000 clones, with approximately 67% as singletons. Sequenced material: PBMCs, taken after 36 months of ibrutinib treatment. Receptors were obtained from a human donor with chronic lymphocytic leukemia. CDR3s include the opening cysteine and the closing phenylalanine or tryptophan. A D gene is named only where the DNA matches it firmly. Rows give clone size only sometimes, using once, few, many, or a class for an expanded clone.

v_call: TRBV18; j_call: TRBJ1-1; d_call: TRBD1; clone_size: -; cdr3_aa: CASSPRTGQNTEAFF; cdr3_nt: TGTGCCAGCTCACCCCGGACAGGTCAAAACACTGAAGCTTTCTTT
v_call: TRBV5-1; j_call: TRBJ2-1; d_call: TRBD2; clone_size: -; cdr3_aa: CASSLAGGAFYNEQFF; cdr3_nt: TGCGCCAGCAGCTTGGCCGGGGGGGCCTTTTACAATGAGCAGTTCTTC
v_call: TRBV7-2; j_call: TRBJ2-7; d_call: -; clone_size: once; cdr3_aa: CASSLIGVPPYEQYF; cdr3_nt: TGTGCCAGCAGCTTAATTGGGGTCCCGCCCTACGAGCAGTACTTC
v_call: TRBV29-1; j_call: TRBJ2-2; d_call: -; clone_size: -; cdr3_aa: CSVQISGNTGELFF; cdr3_nt: TGCAGCGTACAGATTAGCGGGAACACCGGGGAGCTGTTTTTT
v_call: TRBV15; j_call: TRBJ2-7; d_call: TRBD2; clone_size: -; cdr3_aa: CATSRDWKGLAGRSYEQYF; cdr3_nt: TGTGCCACCAGCAGAGATTGGAAAGGACTAGCGGGAAGGTCCTACGAGCAGTACTTC
v_call: TRBV9; j_call: TRBJ1-2; d_call: -; clone_size: -; cdr3_aa: CASSVDRGSVYGYTF; cdr3_nt: TGTGCCAGCAGCGTAGACCGCGGCAGCGTCTATGGCTACACCTTC
v_call: TRBV9; j_call: TRBJ2-3; d_call: TRBD2; clone_size: -; cdr3_aa: CASSGPSGSRMATDTQYF; cdr3_nt: TGTGCCAGCAGCGGTCCTAGCGGGAGTCGTATGGCCACAGATACGCAGTATTTT
v_call: TRBV19; j_call: TRBJ2-1; d_call: -; clone_size: -; cdr3_aa: CASSIRHYNEQFF; cdr3_nt: TGTGCCAGTAGTATACGACATTACAATGAGCAGTTCTTC
v_call: TRBV18; j_call: TRBJ1-6; d_call: -; clone_size: few; cdr3_aa: CASSPVPSSYNSPLHF; cdr3_nt: TGTGCCAGCTCACCTGTCCCTAGCTCCTATAATTCACCCCTCCACTTT
v_call: TRBV27; j_call: TRBJ1-2; d_call: -; clone_size: -; cdr3_aa: CASSLRLSEGYTF; cdr3_nt: TGTGCCAGCAGTTTAAGACTGAGCGAAGGCTACACCTTC
v_call: TRBV18; j_call: TRBJ2-7; d_call: -; clone_size: few; cdr3_aa: CASSREYLYEQYF; cdr3_nt: TGTGCCAGCTCACGGGAGTATTTGTACGAGCAGTACTTC